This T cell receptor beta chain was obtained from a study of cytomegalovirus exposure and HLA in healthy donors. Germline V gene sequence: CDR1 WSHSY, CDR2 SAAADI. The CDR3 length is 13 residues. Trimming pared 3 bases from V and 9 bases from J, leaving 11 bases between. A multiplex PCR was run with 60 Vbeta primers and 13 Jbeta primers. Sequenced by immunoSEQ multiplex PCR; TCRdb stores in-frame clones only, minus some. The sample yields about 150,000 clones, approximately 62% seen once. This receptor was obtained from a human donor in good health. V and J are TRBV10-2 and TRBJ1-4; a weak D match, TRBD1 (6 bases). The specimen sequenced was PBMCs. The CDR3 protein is CASSEQGGKKLFF. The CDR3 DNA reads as TGCGCCAGCAGTGAACAGGGAGGGAAAAAACTGTTTTTT.